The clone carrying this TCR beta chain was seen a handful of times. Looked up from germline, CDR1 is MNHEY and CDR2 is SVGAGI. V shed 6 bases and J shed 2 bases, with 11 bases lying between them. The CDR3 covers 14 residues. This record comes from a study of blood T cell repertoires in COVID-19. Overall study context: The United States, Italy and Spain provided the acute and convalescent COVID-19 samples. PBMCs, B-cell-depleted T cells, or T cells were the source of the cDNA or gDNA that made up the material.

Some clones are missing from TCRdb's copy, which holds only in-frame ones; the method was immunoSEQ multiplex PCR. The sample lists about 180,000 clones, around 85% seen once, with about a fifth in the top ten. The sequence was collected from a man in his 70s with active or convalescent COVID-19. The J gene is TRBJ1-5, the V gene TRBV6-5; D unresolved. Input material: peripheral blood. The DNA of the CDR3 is TGTGCCAGCAGCGCCGGGGATCGCAATCAGCCCCAGCATTTT. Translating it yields CASSAGDRNQPQHF.